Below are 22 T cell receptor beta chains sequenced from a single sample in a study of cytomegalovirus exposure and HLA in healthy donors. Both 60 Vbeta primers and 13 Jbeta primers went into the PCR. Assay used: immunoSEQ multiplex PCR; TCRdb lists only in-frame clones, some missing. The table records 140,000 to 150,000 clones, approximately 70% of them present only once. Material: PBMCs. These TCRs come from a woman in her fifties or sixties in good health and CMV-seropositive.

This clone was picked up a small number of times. The CDR3 coding sequence is TGTGCCAGCAATGAGGGCCTCCACGAGCAGTACTTC. Translated, it gives CASNEGLHEQYF. The V and J genes are TRBV2 and TRBJ2-7; the D gene is possibly TRBD2 (5 bases). The CDR3 contains 12 residues. The V and J ends lost 7 bases and 5 bases respectively, with 12 bases between them. Per the germline V gene, CDR1 is SNHLY and CDR2 is FYNNEI.

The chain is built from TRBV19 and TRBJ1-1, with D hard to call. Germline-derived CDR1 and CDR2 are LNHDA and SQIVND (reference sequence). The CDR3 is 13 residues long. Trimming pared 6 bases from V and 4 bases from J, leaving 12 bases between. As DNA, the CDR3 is TGTGCCAGTAGCGATGTGGAGGGCACTGAAGCTTTCTTT. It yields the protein CASSDVEGTEAFF.

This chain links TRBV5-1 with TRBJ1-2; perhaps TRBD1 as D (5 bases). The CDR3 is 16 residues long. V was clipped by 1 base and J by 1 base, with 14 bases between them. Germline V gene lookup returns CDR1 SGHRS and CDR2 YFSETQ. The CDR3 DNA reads TGCGCCAGCAGCTTGATGTCGGGGGACTTTAACTATGGCTACACCTTC. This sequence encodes CASSLMSGDFNYGYTF.

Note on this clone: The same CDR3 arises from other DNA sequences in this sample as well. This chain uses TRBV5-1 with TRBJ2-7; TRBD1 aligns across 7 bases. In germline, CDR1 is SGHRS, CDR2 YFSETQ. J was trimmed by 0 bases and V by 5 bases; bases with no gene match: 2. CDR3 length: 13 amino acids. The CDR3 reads CASSWDSSYEQYF. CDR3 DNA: TGCGCCAGCAGTTGGGACAGCTCCTACGAGCAGTACTTC.

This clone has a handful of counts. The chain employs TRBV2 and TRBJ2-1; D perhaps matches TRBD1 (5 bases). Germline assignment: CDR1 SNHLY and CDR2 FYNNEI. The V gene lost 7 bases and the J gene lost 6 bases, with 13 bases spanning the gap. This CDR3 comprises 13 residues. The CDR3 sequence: CASIEGRGNEQFF. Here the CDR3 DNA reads TGTGCCAGCATCGAAGGTAGGGGCAATGAGCAGTTCTTC.

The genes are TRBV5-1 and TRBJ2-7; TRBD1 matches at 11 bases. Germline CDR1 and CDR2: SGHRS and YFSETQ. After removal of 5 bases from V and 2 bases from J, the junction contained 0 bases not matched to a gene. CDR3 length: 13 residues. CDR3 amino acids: CASRGQGAYEQYF. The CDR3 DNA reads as TGCGCCAGCAGGGGACAGGGGGCCTACGAGCAGTACTTC.

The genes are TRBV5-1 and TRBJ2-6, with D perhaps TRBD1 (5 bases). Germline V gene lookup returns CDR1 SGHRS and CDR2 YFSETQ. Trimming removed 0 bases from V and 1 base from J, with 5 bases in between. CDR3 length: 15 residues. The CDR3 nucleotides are TGCGCCAGCAGCTTGGAGGGGTCTGGGGCCAACGTCCTGACTTTC. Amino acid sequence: CASSLEGSGANVLTF.

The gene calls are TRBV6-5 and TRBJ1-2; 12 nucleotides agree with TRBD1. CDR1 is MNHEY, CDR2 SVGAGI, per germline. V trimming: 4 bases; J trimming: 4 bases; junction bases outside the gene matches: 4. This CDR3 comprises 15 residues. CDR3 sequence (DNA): TGTGCCAGCAGTTTCCGGGACAGGGGGCTCTATGGCTACACCTTC. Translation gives CASSFRDRGLYGYTF.

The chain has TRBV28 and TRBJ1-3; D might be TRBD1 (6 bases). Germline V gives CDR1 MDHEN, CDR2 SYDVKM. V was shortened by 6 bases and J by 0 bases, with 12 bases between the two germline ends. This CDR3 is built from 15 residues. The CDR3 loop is CASSPTGVSGNTIYF. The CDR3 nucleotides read TGTGCCAGCAGCCCGACAGGTGTCTCTGGAAACACCATATATTTT.

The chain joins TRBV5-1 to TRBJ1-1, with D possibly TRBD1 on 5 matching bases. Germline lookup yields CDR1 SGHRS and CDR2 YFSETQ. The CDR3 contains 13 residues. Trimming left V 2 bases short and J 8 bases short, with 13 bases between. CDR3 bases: TGCGCCAGCAGCTTCAGGGATAGGGCGGAAGCTTTCTTT. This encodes CASSFRDRAEAFF.

The CDR3 loop is CAWSAGWTEAFF. CDR3 bases: TGTGCCTGGAGTGCAGGGTGGACTGAAGCTTTCTTT. This chain links TRBV30 with TRBJ1-1; D is perhaps TRBD1 (5 bases). The CDR3 consists of 12 residues. CDR1 is GTSNPN and CDR2 is SVGIG in the germline V gene (reference sequence). V was cut by 1 base and J by 5 bases, with 8 bases left in between.

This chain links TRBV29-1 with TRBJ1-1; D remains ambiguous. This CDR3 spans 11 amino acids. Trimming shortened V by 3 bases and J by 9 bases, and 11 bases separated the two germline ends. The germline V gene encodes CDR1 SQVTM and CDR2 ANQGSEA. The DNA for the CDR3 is TGCAGCGTTGACCCCGCGGGTAAAGCTTTCTTT. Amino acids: CSVDPAGKAFF.

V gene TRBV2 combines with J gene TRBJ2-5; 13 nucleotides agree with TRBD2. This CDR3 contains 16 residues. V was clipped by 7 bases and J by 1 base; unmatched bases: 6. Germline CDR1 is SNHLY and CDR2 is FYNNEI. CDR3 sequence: CASKRGTSGAQETQYF. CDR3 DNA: TGTGCCAGCAAGAGGGGGACTAGCGGGGCCCAAGAGACCCAGTACTTC.

The CDR3 bases are TGCGCCAGCAGCCCCCAGACTATCGGGATGAACACTGAAGCTTTCTTT. Translation: CASSPQTIGMNTEAFF. V usage is TRBV5-1 and J usage is TRBJ1-1; no reliable D call. V lost 4 bases and J lost 0, with 16 bases in between. Germline V gene data show CDR1 as SGHRS and CDR2 as YFSETQ. The CDR3 runs to 16 residues.

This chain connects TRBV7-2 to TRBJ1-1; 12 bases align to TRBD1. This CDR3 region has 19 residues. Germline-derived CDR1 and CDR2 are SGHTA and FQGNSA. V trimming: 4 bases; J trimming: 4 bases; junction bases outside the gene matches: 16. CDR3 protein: CASSYKGTGGAIGITEAFF. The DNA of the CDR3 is TGTGCCAGCAGCTATAAGGGGACAGGGGGCGCGATCGGTATCACTGAAGCTTTCTTT. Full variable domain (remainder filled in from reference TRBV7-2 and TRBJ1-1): GAGVSQSPSNKVTEKGKDVELRCDPISGHTALYWYRQSLGQGLEFLIYFQGNSAPDKSGLPSDRFSAERTGGSVSTLTIQRTQQEDSAVYLCASSYKGTGGAIGITEAFFGQGTRLTVV.

The CDR3 reads CASSPRGEREAFF. In DNA, the CDR3 is TGTGCCAGCTCACCCAGGGGGGAACGTGAAGCTTTCTTT. This chain uses TRBV18 with TRBJ1-1; 7 bases fit TRBD1. V lost 3 bases, J lost 7 bases, and 5 bases stayed unmatched. The germline V gene encodes CDR1 KGHSH and CDR2 LQKENI. This CDR3 spans 13 amino acids.

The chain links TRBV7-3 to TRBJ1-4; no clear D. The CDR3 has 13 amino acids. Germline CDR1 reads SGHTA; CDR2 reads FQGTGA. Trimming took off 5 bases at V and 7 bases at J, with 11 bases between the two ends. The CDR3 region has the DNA TGTGCCAGCAGCCCTCGGGCGGGTGAAAAACTGTTTTTT. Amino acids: CASSPRAGEKLFF.

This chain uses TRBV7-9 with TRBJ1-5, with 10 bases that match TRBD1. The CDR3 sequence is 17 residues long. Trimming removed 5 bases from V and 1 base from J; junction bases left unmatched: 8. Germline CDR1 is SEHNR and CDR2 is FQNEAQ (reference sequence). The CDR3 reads CASSPGQGGHSNQPQHF. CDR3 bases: TGTGCCAGCAGCCCCGGACAGGGGGGACACAGCAATCAGCCCCAGCATTTT.

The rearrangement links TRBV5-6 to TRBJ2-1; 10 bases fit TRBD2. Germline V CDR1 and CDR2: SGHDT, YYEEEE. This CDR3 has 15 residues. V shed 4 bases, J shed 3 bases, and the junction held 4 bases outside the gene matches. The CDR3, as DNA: TGTGCCAGCAGCCCCGGGACTAGCGTCTACAATGAGCAGTTCTTC. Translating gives CASSPGTSVYNEQFF.

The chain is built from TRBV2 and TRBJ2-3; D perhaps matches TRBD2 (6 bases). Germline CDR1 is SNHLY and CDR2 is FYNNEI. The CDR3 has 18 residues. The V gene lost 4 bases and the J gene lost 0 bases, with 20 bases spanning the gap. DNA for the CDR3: TGTGCCAGCAGTGGCCGGGTGGGGAGGATCTCTAGCACAGATACGCAGTATTTT. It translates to CASSGRVGRISSTDTQYF.

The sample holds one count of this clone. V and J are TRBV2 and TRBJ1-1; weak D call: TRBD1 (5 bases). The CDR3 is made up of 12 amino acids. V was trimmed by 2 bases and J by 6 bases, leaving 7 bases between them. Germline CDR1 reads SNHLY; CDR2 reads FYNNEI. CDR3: CASSERGSEAFF. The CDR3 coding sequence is TGTGCCAGCAGTGAAAGGGGCTCTGAAGCTTTCTTT.

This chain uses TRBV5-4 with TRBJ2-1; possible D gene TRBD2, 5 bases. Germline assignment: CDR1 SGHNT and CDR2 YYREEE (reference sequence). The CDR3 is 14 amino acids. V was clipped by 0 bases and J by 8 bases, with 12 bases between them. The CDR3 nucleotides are TGTGCCAGCAGCTTGGAGGCTAGCAATCATGAGCAGTTCTTC. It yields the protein CASSLEASNHEQFF.